Only one count was recorded for the clone carrying this TCR beta chain. Its specificity is unknown. The data originate from a study of glioma-infiltrating T cells after dendritic cell vaccination. Study in general: Patients received three intradermal dendritic cell vaccine injections at biweekly intervals. Regarding the study as a whole: Complete blood and tumor specimen sets were limited to few patients.

Time point defined: after dendritic cell vaccination, including at tumor progression/relapse. Only patients with spare fresh-frozen tumor and over two years of follow-up were included. PBMC sampling occurred before vaccination, two weeks after the third dose, and at progression. Germline CDR1 MNHNY, CDR2 SVGAGI (reference sequence). This CDR3 contains 16 residues. The V gene end was trimmed by 6 bases and the J gene end by 2 bases; junction bases not matched to a gene: 8. The data were produced by immunoSEQ multiplex PCR, yet TCRdb's version contains in-frame clones alone and is incomplete. The sample holds roughly 100,000 clones, almost 90% seen once.

The chain carries TRBV6-6 and TRBJ1-5, with 9 bases matching TRBD1. The sequences come from blood, collected after dendritic cell vaccination. This clonotype originated in a human donor with glioblastoma. For the CDR3, the DNA is TGTGCCAGCAGGCTGACAGGGGGTCTCGGCAATCAGCCCCAGCATTTT. This codes for CASRLTGGLGNQPQHF.